The 8 T cell receptor beta chains given below trace back to one sample, sequenced in a study of blood T cell repertoires in COVID-19. Here immunoSEQ multiplex PCR was the method, and the copy in TCRdb shows in-frame clones only, minus some. The sample carries roughly 130,000 clones, approximately 84% recorded once. The sample comprised PBMCs or T cells enriched from blood (not recorded which). All receptors come from a woman between 45 and 60 years old with acute COVID-19.

This clone was picked up one time. The chain carries TRBV5-1 and TRBJ2-2, with TRBD2 identical over 11 bases. This CDR3 is built from 16 residues. Germline V lookup: CDR1 SGHRS, CDR2 YFSETQ. V lost 4 bases to trimming and J lost 2 bases; unmatched junction nucleotides: 4. CDR3 region: CASSPTSGTNTGELFF. The CDR3 DNA follows: TGCGCCAGCAGCCCGACTAGCGGGACAAACACCGGGGAGCTGTTTTTT.

This chain links TRBV19 with TRBJ1-5; 7 nucleotides match TRBD1. V shed 4 bases and J 1 base; nucleotides not matched to a gene: 10. The CDR3 sequence is 17 residues long. Germline V gene sequence: CDR1 LNHDA, CDR2 SQIVND (reference sequence). The CDR3 DNA reads as TGTGCCAGTAGTACCCCCAGGGGGGCAGGGAGCAATCAGCCCCAGCATTTT. Translated: CASSTPRGAGSNQPQHF.

The chain carries TRBV7-9 and TRBJ2-1; maybe TRBD2 (5 bases). The CDR3 contains 16 residues. CDR1 and CDR2 from the germline V gene are SEHNR and FQNEAQ (reference sequence). V gave up 5 bases and J gave up 1 base, with 15 bases separating them. The CDR3 here is CASSTLRGRSYNEQFF. CDR3 bases: TGTGCCAGCAGCACCCTTCGAGGGAGATCCTACAATGAGCAGTTCTTC.

This clone was seen a handful of times. V and J are TRBV6-5 and TRBJ2-7, with D maybe TRBD2 (5 bases). In germline, CDR1 is MNHEY, CDR2 SVGAGI. The CDR3 sequence is 16 residues long. Deletions cut 0 bases from V and 0 bases from J, with 12 bases between. CDR3 nucleotide sequence: TGTGCCAGCAGTTACTCGGCTAGCCTGAGCTCCTACGAGCAGTACTTC. Its translation: CASSYSASLSSYEQYF.

The chain is built from TRBV13 and TRBJ2-1; 7 positions agree with TRBD2. Germline V lookup: CDR1 PRHDT, CDR2 FYEKMQ (reference sequence). The CDR3 extends over 15 amino acids. With V trimmed by 4 bases and J by 0 bases, 3 bases remained unmatched. The CDR3 reads CASSSRLASYNEQFF. CDR3 in DNA: TGTGCCAGCAGCTCCAGACTAGCCTCCTACAATGAGCAGTTCTTC.

This chain links TRBV4-3 with TRBJ2-1; tentatively, D is TRBD2 (5 bases). From germline, CDR1 is LGHNA and CDR2 YSLEER. V lost 0 bases and J lost 2, with 11 bases in between. The CDR3 is 16 residues long. CDR3 sequence: CASSQEDAEAYNEQFF. DNA of the CDR3: TGCGCCAGCAGCCAAGAAGACGCGGAGGCCTACAATGAGCAGTTCTTC.

This rearrangement joins TRBV28 to TRBJ1-6; TRBD1 might be the D (5 bases). From germline, CDR1 is MDHEN and CDR2 SYDVKM. CDR3 length: 13 amino acids. V lost 8 bases, J lost 7 bases, and 12 bases lay in between. The CDR3 spells CASLAGFNSPLHF. In DNA form, the CDR3 reads TGTGCCAGCCTGGCAGGGTTCAATTCACCCCTCCACTTT.

About this clone: This sample also contains other DNA sequences that code for the same CDR3. This sequence joins TRBV20-1 and TRBJ2-3; no reliable D call. In germline, CDR1 is DFQATT, CDR2 SNEGSKA (reference sequence). The length of the CDR3 is 11 residues. V was clipped by 6 bases and J by 5 bases, with 9 bases between them. The CDR3 DNA sequence: TGCAGTGCCCCTCGGGTAGATACGCAGTATTTT. Translating it yields CSAPRVDTQYF.